This entry describes one T cell receptor beta chain. Its antigen is still unknown. With 6 bases removed from V and 5 bases from J, the gap between germline ends came to 5 bases. The CDR3 loop spans 10 amino acids. Germline values: CDR1 MDHEN, CDR2 SYDVKM. These data belong to a study of T cell repertoires in cytomegalovirus infection. The wider study: Recently identified HLA-C-restricted and well-studied HLA-B-restricted CMV epitopes were used. Study outcomes and limitations: In two of eight donors, the top clonotype was HLA-C-restricted CMV-specific.

TCRdb reanalysed the reads using MiXCR and keeps one entry per CDR3 protein. The sample contains about 700,000 distinct CDR3 sequences, roughly 33% of which appear only once. The TCR was taken from a human donor in good health (CMV status not recorded). Some clones in this sample may be carry-over from other donors' samples. The J gene is TRBJ2-7, the V gene TRBV28, with unresolved D. The sample was cultured PBMCs, taken from culture after CMV antigen stimulation. CDR3 in amino acids: CASRRHEQYF. CDR3 DNA sequence: TGTGCCAGCAGGAGGCACGAGCAGTACTTC.